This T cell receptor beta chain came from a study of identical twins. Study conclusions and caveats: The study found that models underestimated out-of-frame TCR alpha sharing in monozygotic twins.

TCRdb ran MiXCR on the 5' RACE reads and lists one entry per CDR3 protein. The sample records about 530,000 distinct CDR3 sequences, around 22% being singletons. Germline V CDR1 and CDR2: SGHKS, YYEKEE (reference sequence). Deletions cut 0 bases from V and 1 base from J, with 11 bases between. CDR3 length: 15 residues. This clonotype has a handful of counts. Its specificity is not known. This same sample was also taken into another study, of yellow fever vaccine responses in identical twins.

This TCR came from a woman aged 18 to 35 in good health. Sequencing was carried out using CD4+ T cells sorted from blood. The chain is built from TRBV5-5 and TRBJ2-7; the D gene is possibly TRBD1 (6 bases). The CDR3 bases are TGTGCCAGCAGCTTGGCAGGGGTAGAATCCTACGAGCAGTACTTC. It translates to CASSLAGVESYEQYF.